Sequencing of this TCR beta chain was carried out in a study of T cells in Graves' hyperthyroidism and ophthalmopathy. Regions amplified from RNA transcripts were the TCR beta CDR3 regions. During a first-round RT-PCR of the TCR CDR3, the HTBI primer set was used. TCRdb re-called the multiplex PCR reads through MiXCR, storing one row per CDR3 protein. The repertoire consists of around 800,000 distinct CDR3 sequences, with roughly 37% occurring once and the leading ten covering about 9%. The germline V gene has CDR1 MNHEY and CDR2 SVGAGI. This CDR3 is built from 15 residues. Between the trimmed V and J ends, which lost 0 bases and 0 bases, there was a span of 8 bases.

This sequence joins TRBV6-5 and TRBJ1-1; D remains unclear. The sample was blood. The source of this sequence is a man between 18 and 29 years old with Graves' hyperthyroidism. CDR3 in DNA: TGTGCCAGCAGTTACTCGCTTCTGTTGAACACTGAAGCTTTCTTT. Translated, it gives CASSYSLLLNTEAFF.